The sequence of this TCR beta chain was determined in a study of cytomegalovirus exposure and HLA in healthy donors. V lost 5 bases and J 1 base, leaving 15 bases between the germline ends. This CDR3 has 15 amino acids. The germline V gene has CDR1 MNHNY and CDR2 SVGAGI (reference sequence). As concerns this clone: Its antigen remains unknown.

The study, taken as a whole, reports: In all likelihood, a cluster of highly shared sequence variants was a sequencing artifact. Equally common other TCR beta chains were less clonally expanded than HLA-associated ones, a later analysis found.

The PCR contained 60 Vbeta and 13 Jbeta primers. The repertoire was sequenced with immunoSEQ multiplex PCR; TCRdb's copy has only in-frame clones and lacks some. The repertoire has 150,000 to 200,000 clones, over 65% of them found once; the top ten carry around 1.5%. Sequences were obtained from PBMCs. The gene calls are TRBV6-6 and TRBJ2-7; weak D call: TRBD1 (5 bases). This TCR was recovered from a young man in good health and CMV-seronegative. As DNA, the CDR3 is TGTGCCAGCAGTGCCAAAGGGGCGCTATCCTACGAGCAGTACTTC. This encodes CASSAKGALSYEQYF.